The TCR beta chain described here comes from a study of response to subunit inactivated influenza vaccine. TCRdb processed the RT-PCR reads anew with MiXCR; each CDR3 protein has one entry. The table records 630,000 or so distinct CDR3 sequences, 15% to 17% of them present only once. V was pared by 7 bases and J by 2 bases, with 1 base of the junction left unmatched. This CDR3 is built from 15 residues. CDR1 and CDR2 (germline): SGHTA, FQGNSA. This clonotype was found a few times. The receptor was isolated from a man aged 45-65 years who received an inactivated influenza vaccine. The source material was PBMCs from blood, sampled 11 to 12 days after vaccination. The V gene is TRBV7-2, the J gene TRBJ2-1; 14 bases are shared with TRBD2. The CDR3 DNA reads TGTGCCAGCAAGGGACTAGCGGGGGCCTACAATGAGCAGTTCTTC. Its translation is CASKGLAGAYNEQFF.